Below, 5 T cell receptor beta chains from the same sample are listed, as sequenced in a study of blood T cell repertoires in COVID-19. Sequenced by immunoSEQ multiplex PCR; TCRdb stores in-frame clones only, minus some. The sample lists 230,000 or so clones, roughly 89% occurring once. Sequenced input: peripheral blood. The source of these receptors is a woman between 55 and 75 years old with COVID-19, enrolled during active disease.

CDR3 in DNA: TGTGCTAGTGGTTTGGTTGCGGGGGGGCCCGCCGGGGAGCTGTTTTTT. This encodes CASGLVAGGPAGELFF. J is TRBJ2-2 and V is TRBV12-5; 9 positions match TRBD2. Germline CDR1 reads LGHNT; CDR2 reads FRNRAP. V lost 0 bases to trimming and J lost 6 bases; unmatched junction nucleotides: 5. The CDR3 is made up of 16 amino acids.

The V and J genes are TRBV19 and TRBJ1-5, with 11 bases lining up with TRBD1. After removal of 6 bases from V and 6 bases from J, the junction contained 4 bases not matched to a gene. Per the germline V gene, CDR1 is LNHDA and CDR2 is SQIVND (reference sequence). The CDR3 consists of 14 residues. The CDR3 DNA is TGTGCCAGTAGGGGACAGGGGGAATTTCAGCCCCAGCATTTT. Translated: CASRGQGEFQPQHF.

J is TRBJ1-2 and V is TRBV6-1, with 9 bases identical to TRBD1. The CDR3 is 15 residues long. Germline V gives CDR1 MNHNS, CDR2 SASEGT. V lost 2 bases and J lost 1; bases outside the gene matches: 2. The CDR3 DNA reads TGTGCCAGCAGTGAAAAGGACAGGGGTAACTATGGCTACACCTTC. This translates into CASSEKDRGNYGYTF.

This chain uses TRBV5-4 with TRBJ2-3; 11 bases agree with TRBD1. Germline loops: CDR1 SGHNT, CDR2 YYREEE (reference sequence). V lost 1 base, J lost 1 base, and 2 bases stayed unmatched. There are 16 residues in the CDR3. The CDR3 DNA follows: TGTGCCAGCAGCTTGAGGACAGGGGGCGGCACAGATACGCAGTATTTT. Protein product: CASSLRTGGGTDTQYF.

This clone was seen a few times. The V call is TRBV7-9, the J call TRBJ1-6; 7 nucleotides line up with TRBD1. The CDR3 sequence is 15 residues long. CDR1 is SEHNR, CDR2 FQNEAQ, per germline (reference sequence). J was trimmed by 7 bases and V by 1 base; bases with no gene match: 4. CDR3 DNA sequence: TGTGCCAGCAGCTTAGTAGGGACAGAAAATTCACCCCTCCACTTT. Translated, it gives CASSLVGTENSPLHF.